The 26 T cell receptor beta chains presented below share a single source sample, sequenced in a study of blood T cell repertoires in COVID-19. Using immunoSEQ multiplex PCR, the repertoire was profiled, and TCRdb retains in-frame clones only, with some absent. The sample carries just over 150,000 clones, approximately 84% recorded once. The specimen was peripheral blood. These receptors were collected from a woman aged 80 or older with acute or convalescent COVID-19.

The V call is TRBV6-1, the J call TRBJ1-1; a possible D gene is TRBD1 (5 bases). The CDR3 is made up of 15 amino acids. V was shortened by 3 bases and J by 4 bases, with 15 bases between the two germline ends. The V gene's germline CDR1 is MNHNS and CDR2 SASEGT. The CDR3 here is CASSDGGLGGTEAFF. The CDR3 nucleotides are TGTGCCAGCAGTGATGGCGGCCTCGGGGGCACTGAAGCTTTCTTT.

The genes are TRBV9 and TRBJ1-5, with D possibly TRBD1 on 5 matching bases. Trimming shortened V by 3 bases and J by 0 bases, and 10 bases separated the two germline ends. CDR3 length: 15 amino acids. Per the germline V gene, CDR1 is SGDLS and CDR2 is YYNGEE. CDR3 region: CASSAGGNSNQPQHF. In DNA, the CDR3 is TGTGCCAGCAGCGCCGGGGGGAATAGCAATCAGCCCCAGCATTTT.

The J gene is TRBJ2-3, the V gene TRBV27; no definite D call. This CDR3 contains 13 residues. V shed 5 bases and J shed 3 bases, with 9 bases lying between them. Germline V gene sequence: CDR1 MNHEY, CDR2 SMNVEV (reference sequence). In DNA form, the CDR3 reads TGTGCCAGCAGTAACCCCGGGACAGATACGCAGTATTTT. Translation gives CASSNPGTDTQYF.

This clone appeared a single time. The rearrangement joins TRBV5-1 to TRBJ2-1; 8 bases align to TRBD1. The CDR3 has 14 residues. Germline assignment: CDR1 SGHRS and CDR2 YFSETQ. Germline trimming cut 4 bases from V and 7 bases from J; bases unmatched to any gene: 7. Here the CDR3 reads CASSATGGRNEQFF. The CDR3 DNA reads TGCGCCAGCAGCGCTACAGGGGGTAGGAATGAGCAGTTCTTC.

CDR3 amino acids: CASSHGTDAGYGYTF. Here the CDR3 DNA reads TGCGCCAGCAGCCATGGGACAGATGCTGGGTATGGCTACACCTTC. This chain links TRBV4-1 with TRBJ1-2, with 7 bases that match TRBD1. Germline V gives CDR1 MGHRA, CDR2 YSYEKL. There are 15 residues in the CDR3. The J segment lost 5 bases and the V segment lost 3 bases, leaving 9 bases of the junction unmatched.

This clone has just a few counts. This rearrangement joins TRBV29-1 to TRBJ2-7; 7 bases are shared with TRBD2. Germline V gene sequence: CDR1 SQVTM, CDR2 ANQGSEA. V lost 1 base to trimming and J lost 0 bases; unmatched junction nucleotides: 6. The CDR3 is 15 amino acids. Here the CDR3 DNA reads TGCAGCGTTGAAGTGGGGACTACCGCCTCCTACGAGCAGTACTTC. Translation gives CSVEVGTTASYEQYF.

The J gene is TRBJ2-7, the V gene TRBV5-1; 9 bases map to TRBD2. This CDR3 spans 15 amino acids. Germline CDR1 and CDR2: SGHRS and YFSETQ. Trimming at V came to 0 bases and at J to 3 bases, leaving 4 bases not matched to a gene. Written as DNA, the CDR3 is TGCGCCAGCAGCTTGGGGGGTAGCGGGAGCTACGAGCAGTACTTC. Its translation: CASSLGGSGSYEQYF. The whole variable domain, remainder taken from reference TRBV5-1 and TRBJ2-7, is KAGVTQTPRYLIKTRGQQVTLSCSPISGHRSVSWYQQTPGQGLQFLFEYFSETQRNKGNFPGRFSGRQFSNSRSEMNVSTLELGDSALYLCASSLGGSGSYEQYFGPGTRLTVT.

This clone is medium-sized within its sample. The chain uses TRBV11-2 and TRBJ2-1; D is undetermined. Germline V gene sequence: CDR1 SGHAT, CDR2 FQNNGV. The CDR3 sequence is 16 residues long. The V end lost 2 bases, the J end lost 4 bases, and 15 bases lay between the germline ends. The DNA of the CDR3 is TGTGCCAGCAGCTTACTCTTCGGTATCCTATACAATGAGCAGTTCTTC. This translates into CASSLLFGILYNEQFF.

This clone was seen more than once but under ten times. The chain uses TRBV3-1 (or the pseudogene TRBV3-2) and TRBJ1-4, with D unclear. This CDR3 region has 15 residues. Germline V CDR1 and CDR2: LGHDT, YNNKEL (reference sequence). V gave up 2 bases and J gave up 0 bases, with 7 bases separating them. CDR3 sequence reads: CASSQPVATNEKLFF. CDR3 in DNA: TGTGCCAGCAGCCAACCTGTCGCAACTAATGAAAAACTGTTTTTT.

A note on this clone: Other nucleotide sequences from this sample produce the same CDR3. The chain has TRBV6-1 and TRBJ1-2; the D gene is possibly TRBD1 (6 bases). This CDR3 comprises 14 residues. V lost 0 bases, J lost 4 bases, and 9 bases lay in between. CDR1 is MNHNS, CDR2 SASEGT, per germline. CDR3: CASSEAGGGYGYTF. Written as DNA, the CDR3 is TGTGCCAGCAGTGAAGCGGGAGGGGGCTATGGCTACACCTTC.

The chain joins TRBV6-4 to TRBJ2-6, with TRBD1 matching over 7 bases. In germline, CDR1 is MRHNA, CDR2 SNTAGT. With 5 bases clipped from V and 0 bases from J, the junction kept 7 bases outside the gene matches. The CDR3 runs to 17 residues. CDR3 in amino acids: CASSRTGLSSGANVLTF. In nucleotides, the CDR3 is TGTGCCAGCAGTAGGACAGGACTGAGCTCTGGGGCCAACGTCCTGACTTTC.

J is TRBJ1-2 and V is TRBV5-1; D is perhaps TRBD1 (6 bases). Trimming cost V 1 base and J 8 bases, with 18 bases left between them. CDR1 and CDR2 (germline): SGHRS, YFSETQ. The CDR3 runs 15 residues. The CDR3 reads CASSLTGLATTGYTF. CDR3 nucleotides: TGCGCCAGCAGCTTGACAGGGTTAGCAACGACGGGCTACACCTTC.

The CDR3 DNA follows: TGTGCCAGCAGCTTTACAGGGAACAATGAGCAGTTCTTC. Amino acid sequence: CASSFTGNNEQFF. This chain joins TRBV11-2 and TRBJ2-1; perhaps TRBD1 as D (6 bases). The germline V gene has CDR1 SGHAT and CDR2 FQNNGV. There are 13 residues in the CDR3. The V end lost 3 bases, the J end lost 5 bases, and 8 bases lay between the germline ends.

This clone was detected once. This chain uses TRBV7-6 with TRBJ2-1; tentatively, D is TRBD2 (5 bases). Trimming shortened V by 1 base and J by 0 bases, and 10 bases separated the two germline ends. The CDR3 sequence is 16 residues long. The V gene's germline CDR1 is SGHVS and CDR2 FNYEAQ. CDR3 bases: TGTGCCAGCAGCTTAGGGGTGGGGAGCTCCTACAATGAGCAGTTCTTC. It is translated as CASSLGVGSSYNEQFF.

The chain is built from TRBV5-1 and TRBJ2-5; 9 positions agree with TRBD1. The V and J ends lost 0 bases and 5 bases, in that order; junction bases with no gene match: 5. CDR1 SGHRS and CDR2 YFSETQ come from the germline V gene. CDR3 length: 15 amino acids. For the CDR3, the DNA is TGCGCCAGCAGCTTGGCGGGACAGGGTAGGGAGACCCAGTACTTC. This codes for CASSLAGQGRETQYF.

The chain joins TRBV19 to TRBJ1-1; D perhaps matches TRBD1 (5 bases). Trimming removed 5 bases from V and 4 bases from J, with 11 bases in between. The CDR3 is 13 residues long. Germline V lookup: CDR1 LNHDA, CDR2 SQIVND (reference sequence). CDR3: CASSHRGGTEAFF. Here the CDR3 DNA reads TGTGCCAGTAGTCACCGGGGGGGCACTGAAGCTTTCTTT.

This chain links TRBV28 with TRBJ1-5; 9 bases align to TRBD1. CDR3 size: 12 residues. With V trimmed by 10 bases and J by 6 bases, 4 bases remained unmatched. Germline V lookup: CDR1 MDHEN, CDR2 SYDVKM. As DNA, the CDR3 is TGTGCCACCGGACAGGGGAGTCAGCCCCAGCATTTT. Encoded protein: CATGQGSQPQHF.

The chain has TRBV9 and TRBJ2-1, with D possibly being TRBD2 (6 bases). The V end lost 0 bases, the J end lost 2 bases, and 9 bases lay between the germline ends. This CDR3 spans 15 amino acids. CDR1 is SGDLS, CDR2 YYNGEE, per germline. CDR3 residues: CASSVDGRPYNEQFF. The DNA for the CDR3 is TGTGCCAGCAGCGTAGACGGGAGACCCTACAATGAGCAGTTCTTC.

The V gene is TRBV6-5, the J gene TRBJ1-2; 7 bases align to TRBD1. V shed 5 bases, J shed 8 bases, and the junction held 11 bases outside the gene matches. The CDR3 is 14 amino acids. Germline V gene data show CDR1 as MNHEY and CDR2 as SVGAGI. CDR3 DNA: TGTGCCAGCAGTCCCCAGGGGGGCGCTAGGGGCTACACCTTC. Encoded protein: CASSPQGGARGYTF.

This clone showed up just a few times. This sequence joins TRBV5-1 and TRBJ1-3; the D is unclear. The CDR3 consists of 13 residues. The germline V gene encodes CDR1 SGHRS and CDR2 YFSETQ. The V gene lost 4 bases and the J gene lost 1 base, with 6 bases spanning the gap. The CDR3 is CASSEGSGNTIYF. The CDR3 nucleotides are TGCGCCAGCAGCGAGGGTTCTGGAAACACCATATATTTT.

This chain connects TRBV5-5 to TRBJ1-1, with no clear D. CDR3 size: 14 residues. Germline V CDR1 and CDR2: SGHKS, YYEKEE (reference sequence). Trimming removed 2 bases from V and 3 bases from J, with 11 bases in between. The CDR3 region has the DNA TGTGCCAGCAGCTTTGGGGAGTGGGACACTGAAGCTTTCTTT. It codes for CASSFGEWDTEAFF.

This chain joins TRBV5-4 and TRBJ2-5; D not certain. The CDR3 has 15 amino acids. Germline CDR1 and CDR2: SGHNT and YYREEE (reference sequence). Trimming removed 0 bases from V and 5 bases from J, with 14 bases in between. The CDR3 DNA sequence: TGTGCCAGCAGCTTGGTGGCAGGCCCTCGGGAGACCCAGTACTTC. The encoded protein is CASSLVAGPRETQYF.

The V and J genes are TRBV18 and TRBJ1-3; D is uncertain. Trimming removed 4 bases from V and 0 bases from J, with 16 bases in between. Germline-derived CDR1 and CDR2 are KGHSH and LQKENI. CDR3 size: 17 residues. The CDR3 loop reads CASSLTAPGPSGNTIYF. The CDR3 nucleotides read TGTGCCAGCTCACTCACCGCCCCAGGCCCCTCTGGAAACACCATATATTTT.

The gene calls are TRBV20-1 and TRBJ2-5, with 10 bases matching TRBD2. With 3 bases clipped from V and 3 bases from J, the junction kept 4 bases outside the gene matches. This CDR3 spans 14 amino acids. Germline assignment: CDR1 DFQATT and CDR2 SNEGSKA (reference sequence). The DNA for the CDR3 is TGCAGTGCTAGTAGCGGGGGGCGGGAAGAGACCCAGTACTTC. Translating it yields CSASSGGREETQYF.

J is TRBJ2-1 and V is TRBV5-1; TRBD2 agrees at 9 bases. The ends lost 0 bases at V and 4 bases at J; junction bases unmatched: 5. This CDR3 is 16 amino acids long. CDR1 SGHRS and CDR2 YFSETQ come from the germline V gene. The chain's CDR3 is CASSLEGLAGYNEQFF. Here the CDR3 DNA reads TGCGCCAGCAGCTTGGAGGGGCTAGCGGGATACAATGAGCAGTTCTTC.

This clone was seen a few times. The genes are TRBV3-1 (or the pseudogene TRBV3-2) and TRBJ1-1, with TRBD1 matching over 7 bases. The germline gives CDR1 LGHDT, CDR2 YNNKEL (reference sequence). J gave up 1 base and V 3 bases, and 5 bases lay outside the gene matches. The CDR3 covers 15 residues. CDR3 nucleotides: TGTGCCAGCAGCCAGTGGGGACAGCCGAACACTGAAGCTTTCTTT. This encodes CASSQWGQPNTEAFF.